This paragraph reports one T cell receptor beta chain. Its antigen is as yet unknown. V lost 10 bases, J lost 4 bases, and 5 bases stayed unmatched. The CDR3 totals 12 residues. Germline-derived CDR1 and CDR2 are MNHNS and SASEGT. The data derive from a study of cytomegalovirus exposure and HLA in healthy donors. Overall study results and limits: In a later analysis, approximately 15,000 TCR beta sequences were associated with HLA alleles at 0.05 false discovery rate.

PCR primers comprised 60 Vbeta and 13 Jbeta primers. Source study methods: There were about 80 million unique TCR beta chains by a later count, and some 12 million of them were shared. Sequencing was performed with immunoSEQ multiplex PCR; in TCRdb, only in-frame clones are kept and a portion is missing. V, J and clone size are those of that table, while D and trimming were read from the DNA. The repertoire holds 150,000 to 200,000 clones, with roughly 88% as singletons. The receptor comes from a man between 45 and 60 years old in good health and CMV-seropositive. The chain is built from TRBV6-1 and TRBJ2-7, with TRBD1 matching over 9 bases. The material sequenced was PBMCs. The CDR3 reads CATNGQGYEQYF. The CDR3 bases are TGTGCCACAAATGGACAGGGGTACGAGCAGTACTTC.